The 19 T cell receptor beta chains listed next were all sequenced from one sample in a study of T cells expressing NK-cell markers. TCRdb re-called the 5' RACE reads; one entry per CDR3 protein, DNA not given. The specimen's table records 500,000 to 600,000 distinct CDR3 sequences. The sequenced sample consisted of blood T cells: a sorted CD56 or NKG2C T cell subset, CD4+ or CD8+ T cells, or bulk PBMC T cells (not recorded which). Receptors originate from a man younger than 30 in good health.

J is TRBJ2-1 and V is TRBV11-2; TCRdb's D gene call, TRBD2, goes unchecked for lack of DNA. Germline V CDR1 and CDR2: SGHAT, FQNNGV. The CDR3 length is 13 residues. The CDR3 loop is CASSFRDFGEQFF.

J is TRBJ2-1 and V is TRBV3-1; no DNA is available, so the TRBD2 call from TCRdb remains unchecked. The CDR3 loop spans 15 amino acids. Germline lookup yields CDR1 LGHDT and CDR2 YNNKEL (reference sequence). The CDR3 protein is CASSQELFGGNEQFF.

This chain links TRBV20-1 with TRBJ1-1. CDR3 length: 14 amino acids. Germline-derived CDR1 and CDR2 are DFQATT and SNEGSKA (reference sequence). CDR3 protein: CSARDSFGLFEAFF.

The genes are TRBV14 and TRBJ2-5; the D call from TCRdb, TRBD1, cannot be confirmed without DNA. The CDR3 sequence is 18 residues long. Germline CDR1 reads SGHDN; CDR2 reads FVKESK. CDR3 sequence: CASSQGFRDSLGQETQYF. Full variable domain (rest looked up from reference TRBV14 and TRBJ2-5): EAGVTQFPSHSVIEKGQTVTLRCDPISGHDNLYWYRRVMGKEIKFLLHFVKESKQDESGMPNNRFLAERTGGTYSTLKVQPAELEDSGVYFCASSQGFRDSLGQETQYFGPGTRLLVL.

This chain's CDR3 is CASSLSYWDYDGELFF. The chain is built from TRBV12-3 or TRBV12-4 and TRBJ2-2; the TCRdb D gene call, TRBD2, has no DNA to confirm it. The CDR3 covers 16 residues.

V and J are TRBV6-5 and TRBJ2-1; the TCRdb call, TRBD1, lacks DNA for checking. In germline, CDR1 is MNHEY, CDR2 SVGAGI. The CDR3 loop spans 15 amino acids. The CDR3 is CASSYLRDRDNEQFF.

The CDR3 is CASSQDSLAGNEQFF. The rearrangement links TRBV4-3 to TRBJ2-1; checking the TCRdb D call of TRBD2 is not possible without DNA. CDR1 and CDR2 (germline): LGHNA, YSLEER. The CDR3 contains 15 residues.

V and J are TRBV7-3 and TRBJ2-5; TCRdb gives TRBD1 as the D gene, but with no DNA this cannot be confirmed. CDR3 length: 16 amino acids. Germline-derived CDR1 and CDR2 are SGHTA and FQGTGA. CDR3 sequence: CASSLAGWTGQETQYF.

The genes are TRBV7-2 and TRBJ2-3. This CDR3 is built from 14 residues. Germline V gives CDR1 SGHTA, CDR2 FQGNSA. The chain's CDR3 is CATRLATSTDTQYF.

The rearrangement links TRBV11-2 to TRBJ1-1. Germline V CDR1 and CDR2: SGHAT, FQNNGV. The CDR3 contains 13 residues. The CDR3 loop is CASSLNLNTEAFF.

J is TRBJ2-7 and V is TRBV5-1; TCRdb indicates TRBD2, and absent DNA this call remains unverified. Germline V gives CDR1 SGHRS, CDR2 YFSETQ. The CDR3 extends over 17 amino acids. CDR3 protein: CASSYGVGTSSYYEQYF.

This rearrangement joins TRBV3-1 to TRBJ1-1; as DNA is missing, the TRBD1 call by TCRdb cannot be tested. From germline, CDR1 is LGHDT and CDR2 YNNKEL (reference sequence). The CDR3 is made up of 15 amino acids. CDR3 loop: CASSPGVSGLTEAFF.

The chain couples TRBV12-3 or TRBV12-4 to TRBJ2-1; TCRdb proposes TRBD2, but this gene call is untestable without DNA. The CDR3 is made up of 15 amino acids. The CDR3 loop reads CASSALENSYNEQFF.

V gene TRBV14 combines with J gene TRBJ2-1; the D gene TCRdb calls, TRBD2, cannot be checked with no DNA. CDR3 size: 12 residues. Germline CDR1 is SGHDN and CDR2 is FVKESK. CDR3 in amino acids: CASSQDRAAQFF.

The chain couples TRBV6-2 or TRBV6-3 to TRBJ2-2; the TCRdb call, TRBD2, lacks DNA for checking. Germline CDR1 is MNHEY and CDR2 is SVGEGT. The CDR3 is made up of 17 amino acids. The CDR3 loop is CASSYSTSGRLSLELFF.

The V gene is TRBV27, the J gene TRBJ2-3; there is no DNA to check the TCRdb D call of TRBD1. Looked up from germline, CDR1 is MNHEY and CDR2 is SMNVEV (reference sequence). This CDR3 region has 15 residues. The chain's CDR3 is CASSSDRASTDTQYF.

The genes are TRBV7-3 and TRBJ2-1; the D call of TRBD1 rests on TCRdb alone, since no DNA is present to check it. There are 14 residues in the CDR3. The germline V gene has CDR1 SGHTA and CDR2 FQGTGA. The CDR3 sequence is CASSLSGHWNEQFF.

The chain joins TRBV20-1 to TRBJ2-1; TCRdb indicates TRBD2, and absent DNA this call remains unverified. The CDR3 extends over 14 amino acids. Germline V gene sequence: CDR1 DFQATT, CDR2 SNEGSKA (reference sequence). CDR3 amino acids: CSAQEAGDMNEQFF.

This chain uses TRBV3-1 with TRBJ2-1; the TCRdb call, TRBD1, lacks DNA for checking. Germline V gene sequence: CDR1 LGHDT, CDR2 YNNKEL (reference sequence). This CDR3 contains 15 residues. The CDR3 protein is CASRKDSYSYNEQFF.